The clone carrying this T cell receptor (beta chain) appeared many times. Its specificity is not known. Isolated RNA was reverse transcribed in full, so expressed TCRB transcripts were sequenced. Sequenced by immunoSEQ multiplex PCR; TCRdb stores in-frame clones only, minus some. The sample has approximately 160,000 clones, about 8.1% seen once. The sample comes from a study of beta chain features in type 1 diabetes. Findings and caveats of the study: A potential influence of HLA type upon TCRB rearrangement remained unresolved herein. Shorter templates might be favored by PCR, equally in patients and controls.

J lost 5 bases, V lost 5 bases, and 7 bases had no gene match. The CDR3 totals 16 residues. Per germline, CDR1 SEHNR and CDR2 FQNEAQ (reference sequence). The TCR was taken from a man between 18 and 35 years old in good health. Sequencing was done on a sample of central memory CD4+ T cells from blood. The V gene is TRBV7-9, the J gene TRBJ2-1; 12 nucleotides line up with TRBD2. The CDR3 sequence is CASSPQTSGSHNEQFF. The CDR3 bases are TGTGCCAGCAGCCCCCAGACTAGCGGGAGTCACAATGAGCAGTTCTTC.